This TCR beta chain was profiled in a study of post-analysis software for immune sequencing data. Background on the study: Relapsing-remitting, secondary progressive and progressive-relapsing multiple sclerosis were all included among the disease courses. Findings of the study overall: Versus controls, multiple sclerosis patients showed significantly lower diversity (normalized Chao1). Co-batched samples clustered tightly together by F measure. Patients used about 5 TRBV segments, including TRBV5-6, TRBV5-1 and TRBV20-1, more often than controls.

The CDR3 has 16 amino acids. CDR1 KGHSH and CDR2 LQKENI come from the germline V gene. A note on this clonotype: Its antigen is not identified.

Libraries were made from TCR beta cDNA, and they carried unique molecular identifiers. Starting from about 0.98 to 11 million T cells, the study yielded roughly 0.5 million cDNA molecules. Each CDR3 protein is one row after TCRdb ran MiXCR on the PCR reads. The sample yields roughly 400,000 distinct CDR3 sequences, 35% to 45% seen once. Source material: blood. The source of this sequence is a girl aged 2-10 years with multiple sclerosis. V gene TRBV18 combines with J gene TRBJ2-7, with 7 bases that match TRBD2. The J call may not be correct, given that the DNA end is closer to TRBJ2-5. The CDR3 DNA sequence: TGTGCCAGCTCACCGCCCTGGGAGGGAAACCAAGAGACCCAGTACTTC. Its translation: CASSPPWEGNQETQYF.